This TCR beta chain was captured in a study of immune evolution from preneoplasia to lung adenocarcinoma. Whole-study findings and limits: Clonality was highest in normal lung, lower in later-stage lesions apparently. Top clone share appeared to fall from AAH through AIS, MIA, adenocarcinoma.

The method was immunoSEQ multiplex PCR; TCRdb's version includes in-frame clones alone and lacks a portion of them. The table lists 2,000 or so clones, over 65% of them singletons. Concerning this clone itself: Its antigen is unknown.

This CDR3 contains 16 residues. Germline trimming cut 5 bases from V and 0 bases from J; bases unmatched to any gene: 5. Germline V gives CDR1 MDHEN, CDR2 SYDVKM. The specimen sequenced was FFPE adjacent normal lung tissue. The origin of this receptor is a person in their 70s with lung adenocarcinoma. The gene calls are TRBV28 and TRBJ2-7; 12 nucleotides agree with TRBD2. CDR3 bases: TGTGCCAGCAGTCCACGGACTAGCGGGGACTCCTACGAGCAGTACTTC. It encodes CASSPRTSGDSYEQYF.